This T cell receptor beta chain was recovered during a study of T cells in Graves' hyperthyroidism and ophthalmopathy. This clonotype was seen ten or more times. The source material, RNA transcripts, was used to amplify TCR beta CDR3 regions. The HTBI set primed first-round TCR CDR3 RT-PCR. TCRdb passed the multiplex PCR reads through MiXCR, listing each CDR3 protein once. The sample has 550,000 to 850,000 distinct CDR3 sequences; 18% are singletons. Germline CDR1 reads MGHRA; CDR2 reads YSYEKL. The ends lost 0 bases at V and 2 bases at J; junction bases unmatched: 8. The CDR3 spans 17 residues. V usage is TRBV4-1 and J usage is TRBJ2-3; 7 bases are shared with TRBD2. Sequencing was performed on blood. The TCR sequence derives from a woman aged 45-65 years with Graves' hyperthyroidism that later progressed to Graves' ophthalmopathy. This CDR3 is CASSQDTAGRNTDTQYF. CDR3 in DNA: TGCGCCAGCAGCCAAGATACAGCGGGGCGCAACACAGATACGCAGTATTTT.